This T cell receptor (beta chain) was identified during a study of blood T cell repertoires in COVID-19. CDR3 length equals 16 residues. Trimming pared 7 bases from V and 4 bases from J, leaving 20 bases between. CDR1 SEHNR and CDR2 FQNEAQ come from the germline V gene (reference sequence). Clones were read by immunoSEQ multiplex PCR, and TCRdb kept only the in-frame ones, dropping some. The sample consists of 100,000 to 150,000 clones, about 83% of them appearing once. This clone was seen once. This TCR derives from a human donor in a cohort sampled during active COVID-19. The chain uses TRBV7-9 and TRBJ2-4, with a weak D call TRBD1 (6 bases). Sequencing used peripheral blood. CDR3 protein: CASTIMGAGQKNIQYF. The CDR3 DNA follows: TGTGCCAGCACCATTATGGGGGCAGGGCAAAAAAACATTCAGTACTTC.